Presented here are 15 T cell receptor beta chains from one specimen sequenced in a study. MiXCR, applied by TCRdb to the 5' RACE reads, yields one record per CDR3 protein. Among about 54,000 distinct CDR3 sequences listed, roughly 15% were seen once. The specimen was naive CD4+ T cells sorted from blood. Stated subset: naive CD4+ T cells, CD4+CD45RA+CD25-. These receptors were taken from a female donor with breast cancer.

Of note for this clonotype: This could be a read error, since a much larger clone is one nucleotide away. The chain carries TRBV20-1 and TRBJ2-1; 9 bases match TRBD2. J was trimmed by 4 bases and V by 1 base; bases with no gene match: 8. The CDR3 runs to 16 residues. Germline CDR1 and CDR2: DFQATT and SNEGSKA (reference sequence). Written as DNA, the CDR3 is TGCAGTGCTAGAGGTTTGGCGGGAGGGGTATACAATGAGCAGTTCTTC. This codes for CSARGLAGGVYNEQFF.

The chain has TRBV3-1 and TRBJ1-5, with 8 bases lining up with TRBD1. After removal of 4 bases from V and 0 bases from J, the junction contained 8 bases not matched to a gene. The CDR3 is 17 amino acids. Germline assignment: CDR1 LGHDT and CDR2 YNNKEL (reference sequence). The CDR3 sequence: CASSRGQGDDSNQPQHF. The CDR3 DNA sequence: TGTGCCAGCAGCCGCGGACAGGGCGATGATAGCAATCAGCCCCAGCATTTT.

The V and J genes are TRBV5-1 and TRBJ2-1, with D perhaps TRBD2 (5 bases). Trimming stripped 3 bases from V and 6 bases from J, with 10 bases between. The CDR3 sequence is 13 residues long. The germline V gene encodes CDR1 SGHRS and CDR2 YFSETQ. The CDR3 region is CASSSGLANEQFF. The CDR3 DNA reads as TGCGCCAGCAGCTCAGGACTCGCCAATGAGCAGTTCTTC.

Concerning this clonotype itself: Here the CDR3 omits its conserved ending phenylalanine or tryptophan, so a read error is the likely source. The rearrangement uses TRBV5-1 and TRBJ2-1; TRBD2 matches at 11 bases. In germline, CDR1 is SGHRS, CDR2 YFSETQ. CDR3 length: 14 amino acids. The trim removed 5 bases at V and 7 bases at J, leaving 5 bases unmatched. The DNA for the CDR3 is TGCGCCAGCAGAGAACTAGCGGGAGTAAATGAGCAGTTCTAC. Residues: CASRELAGVNEQFY.

As for this clonotype: Possible read error: a much larger clone is one base away. The chain uses TRBV6-5 and TRBJ2-7; TRBD1 aligns across 9 bases. The V and J ends lost 8 bases and 6 bases, in that order; junction bases with no gene match: 5. CDR3 length equals 12 residues. Germline V lookup: CDR1 MNHEY, CDR2 SVGAGI. The chain's CDR3 is CASGDRAREQYF. The CDR3 DNA is TGTGCCAGCGGGGACAGGGCCCGCGAGCAGTACTTC.

V usage is TRBV3-1 and J usage is TRBJ1-1, with 7 bases matching TRBD1. Per the germline V gene, CDR1 is LGHDT and CDR2 is YNNKEL (reference sequence). With V trimmed by 4 bases and J by 1 base, 6 bases remained unmatched. The CDR3 covers 15 residues. Written as DNA, the CDR3 is TGTGCCAGCAGCCGAGGTTGGACAGGGAACACTGAAGCTTTCTTT. It translates to CASSRGWTGNTEAFF.

The chain recombines TRBV30 with TRBJ1-4; the match to TRBD1 covers 7 bases. Per germline, CDR1 GTSNPN and CDR2 SVGIG (reference sequence). The length of the CDR3 is 13 residues. The junction had 1 base not matched to a gene; V was cut back by 1 base and J by 5 bases. CDR3 loop: CAWSAGQNEKLFF. DNA for the CDR3: TGTGCCTGGAGTGCGGGACAGAATGAAAAACTGTTTTTT. The complete variable domain, with remaining parts taken from reference TRBV30 and TRBJ1-4, reads SQTIHQWPATLVQPVGSPLSLECTVEGTSNPNLYWYRQAAGRGLQLLFYSVGIGQISSEVPQNLSASRPQDRQFILSSKKLLLSDSGFYLCAWSAGQNEKLFFGSGTQLSVL.

The chain employs TRBV28 and TRBJ1-2; tentative D call: TRBD1 (5 bases). The germline V gene has CDR1 MDHEN and CDR2 SYDVKM. The CDR3 extends over 16 amino acids. The ends were cut back, 6 bases at V and 4 bases at J, with 21 bases in the middle. This CDR3 reads CASRHTGTQVLYGYTF. CDR3 sequence (DNA): TGTGCCAGCAGACATACCGGGACCCAGGTCCTCTATGGCTACACCTTC.

This clonotype was picked up many times. This rearrangement joins TRBV7-2 to TRBJ1-5; D not certain. The CDR3 loop spans 12 amino acids. Germline V CDR1 and CDR2: SGHTA, FQGNSA. Deletions cut 2 bases from V and 5 bases from J, with 4 bases between. The CDR3 DNA is TGTGCCAGCAGCTTAACGGATCAGCCCCAGCATTTT. Translating gives CASSLTDQPQHF.

This clonotype was recorded at least ten times. This chain uses TRBV20-1 with TRBJ1-2; D is unclear. There are 12 residues in the CDR3. The V gene lost 1 base and the J gene lost 8 bases, with 11 bases spanning the gap. Germline CDR1 DFQATT, CDR2 SNEGSKA (reference sequence). Written as DNA, the CDR3 is TGCAGTGCTAGAGCGTCCGGAGGAGGCTACACCTTC. Residues: CSARASGGGYTF.

The V call is TRBV29-1, the J call TRBJ2-5; 7 bases line up with TRBD1. V was clipped by 8 bases and J by 3 bases; unmatched bases: 6. Germline V lookup: CDR1 SQVTM, CDR2 ANQGSEA. The CDR3 covers 12 residues. In nucleotides, the CDR3 is TGCAGCATACAGGGGATTGAAGAGACCCAGTACTTC. Translating it yields CSIQGIEETQYF.

This clonotype was counted between two and nine times. The gene calls are TRBV18 and TRBJ1-3; D unclear. Germline CDR1 is KGHSH and CDR2 is LQKENI. The CDR3 is 15 amino acids. V lost 4 bases to trimming and J lost 0 bases, with 10 bases between them. The CDR3 spells CASSHYSDSGNTIYF. In DNA form, the CDR3 reads TGTGCCAGCTCACACTACAGTGACTCTGGAAACACCATATATTTT.

This clonotype was observed a few times. The chain recombines TRBV27 with TRBJ1-4; 8 nucleotides align to TRBD1. J gave up 3 bases and V 5 bases, and 8 bases lay outside the gene matches. There are 16 residues in the CDR3. The germline gives CDR1 MNHEY, CDR2 SMNVEV (reference sequence). The CDR3 here is CASSPTGVWSNEKLFF. The CDR3 DNA reads TGTGCCAGCAGTCCGACAGGGGTGTGGTCTAATGAAAAACTGTTTTTT.

This clonotype was counted ten times or more. CDR3 DNA: TGCGCCAGCAGCTTGGGAGGGAGCAATCAGCCCCAGCATTTT. Its translation is CASSLGGSNQPQHF. The chain joins TRBV5-1 to TRBJ1-5; D not resolved. The CDR3 length is 14 residues. V lost 0 bases to trimming and J lost 1 base, with 5 bases between them. Germline CDR1 reads SGHRS; CDR2 reads YFSETQ.

This clonotype occurred many times. The chain joins TRBV4-1 to TRBJ1-2; no firm D call. V was clipped by 5 bases and J by 2 bases, with 12 bases between them. CDR3 length: 14 residues. Germline lookup yields CDR1 MGHRA and CDR2 YSYEKL. The CDR3, as DNA: TGCGCCAGCAGCAAGCGGACGGACAACTATGGCTACACCTTC. Its protein product is CASSKRTDNYGYTF.